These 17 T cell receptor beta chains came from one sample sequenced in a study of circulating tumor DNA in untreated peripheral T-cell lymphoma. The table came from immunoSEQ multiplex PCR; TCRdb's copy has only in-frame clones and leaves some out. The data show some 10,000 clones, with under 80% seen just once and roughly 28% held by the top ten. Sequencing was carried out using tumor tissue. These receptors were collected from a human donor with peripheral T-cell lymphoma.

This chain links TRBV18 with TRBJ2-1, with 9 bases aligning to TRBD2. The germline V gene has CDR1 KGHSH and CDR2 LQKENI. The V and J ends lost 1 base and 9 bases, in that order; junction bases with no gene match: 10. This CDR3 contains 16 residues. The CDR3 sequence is CASSPLPGAGGAEQFF. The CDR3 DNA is TGTGCCAGCTCACCACTTCCCGGCGCGGGGGGGGCTGAGCAGTTCTTC. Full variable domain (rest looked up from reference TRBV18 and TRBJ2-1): NAGVMQNPRHLVRRRGQEARLRCSPMKGHSHVYWYRQLPEEGLKFMVYLQKENIIDESGMPKERFSAEFPKEGPSILRIQQVVRGDSAAYFCASSPLPGAGGAEQFFGPGTRLTVL.

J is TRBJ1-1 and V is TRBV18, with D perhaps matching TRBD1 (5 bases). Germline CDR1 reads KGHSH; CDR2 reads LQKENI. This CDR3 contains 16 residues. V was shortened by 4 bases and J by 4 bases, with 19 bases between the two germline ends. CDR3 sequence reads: CASSRHLPWGGTEAFF. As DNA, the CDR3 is TGTGCCAGCTCACGCCATCTCCCTTGGGGGGGCACTGAAGCTTTCTTT.

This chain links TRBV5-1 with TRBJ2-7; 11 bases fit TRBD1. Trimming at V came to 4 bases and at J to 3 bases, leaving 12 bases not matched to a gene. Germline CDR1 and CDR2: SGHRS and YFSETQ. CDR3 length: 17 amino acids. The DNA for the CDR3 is TGCGCCAGCAGCCCCGGCTGGGGACAGGGGGATGGCTACGAGCAGTACTTC. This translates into CASSPGWGQGDGYEQYF.

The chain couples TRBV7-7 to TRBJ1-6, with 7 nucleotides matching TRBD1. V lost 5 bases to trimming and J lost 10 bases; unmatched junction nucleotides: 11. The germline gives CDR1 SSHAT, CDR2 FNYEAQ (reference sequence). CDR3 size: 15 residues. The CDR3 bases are TGTGCCAGCAGCCAAGGTGACAGGGTAGGGTCACCCCTCCACTTT. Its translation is CASSQGDRVGSPLHF.

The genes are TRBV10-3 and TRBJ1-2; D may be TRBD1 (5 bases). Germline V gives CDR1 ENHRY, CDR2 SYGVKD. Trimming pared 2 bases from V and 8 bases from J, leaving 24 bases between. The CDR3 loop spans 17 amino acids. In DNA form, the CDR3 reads TGTGCCATCAGTGAGCGGGGTCTGGGAGGGGCGAATCTAGGCTACACCTTC. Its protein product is CAISERGLGGANLGYTF.

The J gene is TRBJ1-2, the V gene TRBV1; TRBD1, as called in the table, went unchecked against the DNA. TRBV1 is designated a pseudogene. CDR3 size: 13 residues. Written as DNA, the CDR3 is TGCGCCAGCAGCCAAGCACAGGGTCATGGCTACACCTTC. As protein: CASSQAQGHGYTF.

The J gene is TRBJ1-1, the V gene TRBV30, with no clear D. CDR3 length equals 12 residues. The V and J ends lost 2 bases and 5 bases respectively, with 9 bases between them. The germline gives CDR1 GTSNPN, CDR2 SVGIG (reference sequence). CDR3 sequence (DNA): TGTGCCTGGAGTTCGGGGATAACTGAAGCTTTCTTT. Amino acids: CAWSSGITEAFF.

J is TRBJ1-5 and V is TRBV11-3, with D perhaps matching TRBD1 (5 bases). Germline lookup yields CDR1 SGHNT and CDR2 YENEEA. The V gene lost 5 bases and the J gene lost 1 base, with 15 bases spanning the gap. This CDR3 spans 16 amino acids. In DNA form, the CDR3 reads TGTGCCAGCAGCCCTGGGGCCTTACTGAGCAATCAGCCCCAGCATTTT. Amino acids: CASSPGALLSNQPQHF.

The CDR3 nucleotides read TGTGCCAGTAGTAGACTGGAAAACAATGAGCAGTTCTTC. Translating gives CASSRLENNEQFF. The chain combines TRBV19 with TRBJ2-1; D is unresolved. Trimming cost V 4 bases and J 5 bases, with 9 bases left between them. Germline CDR1 reads LNHDA; CDR2 reads SQIVND (reference sequence). The CDR3 totals 13 residues. Drawing the rest from reference TRBV19 and TRBJ2-1, the complete variable domain is DGGITQSPKYLFRKEGQNVTLSCEQNLNHDAMYWYRQDPGQGLRLIYYSQIVNDFQKGDIAEGYSVSREKKESFPLTVTSAQKNPTAFYLCASSRLENNEQFFGPGTRLTVL.

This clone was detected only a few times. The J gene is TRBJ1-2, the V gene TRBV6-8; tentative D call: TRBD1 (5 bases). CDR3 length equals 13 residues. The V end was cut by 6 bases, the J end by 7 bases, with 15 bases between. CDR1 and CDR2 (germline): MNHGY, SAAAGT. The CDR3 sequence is CASSPSSQGGYTF. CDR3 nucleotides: TGTGCCAGCAGCCCTTCAAGTCAGGGTGGCTACACCTTC.

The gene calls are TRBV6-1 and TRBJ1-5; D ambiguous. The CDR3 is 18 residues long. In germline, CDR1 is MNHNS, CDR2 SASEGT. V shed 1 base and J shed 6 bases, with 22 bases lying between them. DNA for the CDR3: TGTGCCAGCAGTGAAGGAGGAATACGAACCAGGTGGAGTCAGCCCCAGCATTTT. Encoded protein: CASSEGGIRTRWSQPQHF.

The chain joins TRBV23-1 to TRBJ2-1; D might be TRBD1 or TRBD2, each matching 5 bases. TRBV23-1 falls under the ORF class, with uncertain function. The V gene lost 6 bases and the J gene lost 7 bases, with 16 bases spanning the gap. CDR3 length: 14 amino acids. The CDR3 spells CASSLEGYGNEQFF. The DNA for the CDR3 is TGCGCCAGCAGCTTAGAGGGGTATGGGAATGAGCAGTTCTTC.

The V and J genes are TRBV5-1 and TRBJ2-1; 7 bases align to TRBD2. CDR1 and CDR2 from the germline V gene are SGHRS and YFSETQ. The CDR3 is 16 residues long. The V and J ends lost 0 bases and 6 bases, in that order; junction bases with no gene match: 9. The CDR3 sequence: CASSLVGPGGSNEQFF. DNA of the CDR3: TGCGCCAGCAGCTTGGTCGGCCCGGGGGGAAGCAATGAGCAGTTCTTC.

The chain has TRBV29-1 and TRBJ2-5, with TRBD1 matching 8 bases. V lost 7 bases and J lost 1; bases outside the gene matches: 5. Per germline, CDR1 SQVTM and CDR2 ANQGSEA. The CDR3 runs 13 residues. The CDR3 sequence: CSAPDRAQETQYF. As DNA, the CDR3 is TGCAGCGCCCCGGACAGGGCCCAAGAGACCCAGTACTTC.

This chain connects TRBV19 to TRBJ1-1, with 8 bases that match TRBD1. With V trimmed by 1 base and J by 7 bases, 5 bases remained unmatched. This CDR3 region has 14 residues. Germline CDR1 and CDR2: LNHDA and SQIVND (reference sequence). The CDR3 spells CASSIGTGSIEAFF. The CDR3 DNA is TGTGCCAGTAGTATAGGGACAGGGAGCATTGAAGCTTTCTTT.

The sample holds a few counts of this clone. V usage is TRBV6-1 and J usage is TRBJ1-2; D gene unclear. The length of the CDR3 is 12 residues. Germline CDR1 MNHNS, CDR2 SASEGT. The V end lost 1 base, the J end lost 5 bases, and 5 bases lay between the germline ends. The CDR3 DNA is TGTGCCAGCAGTGAAGGCAGGTATGGCTACACCTTC. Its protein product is CASSEGRYGYTF.

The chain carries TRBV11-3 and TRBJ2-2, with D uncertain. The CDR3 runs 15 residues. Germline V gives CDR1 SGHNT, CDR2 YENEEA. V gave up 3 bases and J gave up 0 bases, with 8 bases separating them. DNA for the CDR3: TGTGCCAGCAGCTTGTCCGATGCGAACACCGGGGAGCTGTTTTTT. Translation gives CASSLSDANTGELFF. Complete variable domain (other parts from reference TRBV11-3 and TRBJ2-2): EAGVVQSPRYKIIEKKQPVAFWCNPISGHNTLYWYLQNLGQGPELLIRYENEEAVDDSQLPKDRFSAERLKGVDSTLKIQPAELGDSAVYLCASSLSDANTGELFFGEGSRLTVL.